Below are 21 T cell receptor beta chains sequenced from a single sample in a study of siplizumab effects on memory and regulatory T cells. This table comes from immunoSEQ multiplex PCR, and its TCRdb copy is limited to in-frame clones, with some not included. The sample holds around 110,000 clones; approximately 94% are singletons and the top ten take about 1.8%. The sequenced material came from non-Treg CD4+ T cells sorted from blood. These receptors were collected from a human donor in good health.

The chain joins TRBV27 to TRBJ2-1; 13 nucleotides line up with TRBD2. The CDR3 is made up of 15 amino acids. Trimming removed 4 bases from V and 8 bases from J; junction bases left unmatched: 5. CDR1 and CDR2 from the germline V gene are MNHEY and SMNVEV (reference sequence). CDR3 in amino acids: CASSSGLAGRDEQFF. CDR3 bases: TGTGCCAGCAGTTCGGGACTAGCGGGACGGGATGAGCAGTTCTTC.

V is TRBV6-5 and J is TRBJ1-4; 7 bases fit TRBD1. Trimming removed 4 bases from V and 8 bases from J; junction bases left unmatched: 7. CDR1 and CDR2 (germline): MNHEY, SVGAGI. The length of the CDR3 is 14 residues. The CDR3, as DNA: TGTGCCAGCAGTTCAACAGGGGATTGGGAAAAACTGTTTTTT. Its translation is CASSSTGDWEKLFF.

The CDR3 reads CASSRPAGGYGSGNTIYF. The DNA for the CDR3 is TGTGCCAGCAGCCGACCCGCAGGGGGGTATGGCTCTGGAAACACCATATATTTT. V is TRBV7-9 and J is TRBJ1-3; TRBD1 matches 7 bases. Germline loops: CDR1 SEHNR, CDR2 FQNEAQ (reference sequence). V trimming: 5 bases; J trimming: 0 bases; junction bases outside the gene matches: 13. This CDR3 is built from 18 residues.

The chain's CDR3 is CASSLSTWQGTYEQYF. Here the CDR3 DNA reads TGTGCCAGCAGTTTAAGTACATGGCAGGGTACCTACGAGCAGTACTTC. V is TRBV28 and J is TRBJ2-7; tentative D call: TRBD1 (5 bases). The CDR3 is 16 residues long. Germline CDR1 reads MDHEN; CDR2 reads SYDVKM. Trimming shortened V by 2 bases and J by 2 bases, and 16 bases separated the two germline ends.

This clone was seen a handful of times. The rearrangement links TRBV2 to TRBJ1-1; D is ambiguous. V lost 6 bases to trimming and J lost 8 bases, with 10 bases between them. The CDR3 totals 11 residues. Germline CDR1 reads SNHLY; CDR2 reads FYNNEI. Written as DNA, the CDR3 is TGTGCCAGCAGAGCCTACAGCGAAGCTTTCTTT. It is translated as CASRAYSEAFF.

The chain carries TRBV19 and TRBJ1-4; tentatively, D is TRBD1 (5 bases). The CDR3 is 12 amino acids. Looked up from germline, CDR1 is LNHDA and CDR2 is SQIVND (reference sequence). The V end was cut by 8 bases, the J end by 7 bases, with 11 bases between. DNA for the CDR3: TGTGCCAGTTCCCAGGGAGGTGAAAAACTGTTTTTT. As protein: CASSQGGEKLFF.

This clone was seen a single time. This chain links TRBV18 with TRBJ2-5, with TRBD2 matching over 7 bases. Losses at the gene ends were 3 bases for V and 1 base for J; bases not matched to a gene: 14. Germline V gives CDR1 KGHSH, CDR2 LQKENI. The CDR3 length is 18 residues. CDR3 DNA sequence: TGTGCCAGCTCACCCCGGACGTGGGGGGGGATGGGCCAAGAGACCCAGTACTTC. It codes for CASSPRTWGGMGQETQYF. The full variable domain, in which reference TRBV18 and TRBJ2-5 provide the parts outside the CDR3, is NAGVMQNPRHLVRRRGQEARLRCSPMKGHSHVYWYRQLPEEGLKFMVYLQKENIIDESGMPKERFSAEFPKEGPSILRIQQVVRGDSAAYFCASSPRTWGGMGQETQYFGPGTRLLVL.

V gene TRBV25-1 combines with J gene TRBJ2-7, with TRBD2 matching 8 bases. The CDR3 has 14 residues. The V segment lost 7 bases and the J segment 1 base; nucleotides outside the gene matches: 6. CDR1 is MGHDK, CDR2 SYGVNS, per germline. CDR3 sequence (DNA): TGTGCCAGCACCCCGGGGGGGCTATCCTACGAGCAGTACTTC. This gives the protein CASTPGGLSYEQYF.

V and J are TRBV27 and TRBJ1-5, with D tentatively TRBD1 (6 bases). Germline V gene data show CDR1 as MNHEY and CDR2 as SMNVEV (reference sequence). The CDR3 extends over 14 amino acids. Trimming shortened V by 3 bases and J by 6 bases, and 12 bases separated the two germline ends. This CDR3 is CASSFNRDLQPQHF. CDR3 nucleotides: TGTGCCAGCAGTTTTAACAGGGACCTTCAGCCCCAGCATTTT.

This clone was recorded only once. The genes are TRBV4-1 and TRBJ2-5, with TRBD2 matching 11 bases. The CDR3 spans 13 residues. The ends lost 8 bases at V and 5 bases at J; junction bases unmatched: 4. Per the germline V gene, CDR1 is MGHRA and CDR2 is YSYEKL. CDR3 nucleotide sequence: TGCGCCAGCTCTAGCGGGGGGTTTGAGACCCAGTACTTC. Its protein product is CASSSGGFETQYF.

The count of this clone is one. The chain combines TRBV14 with TRBJ2-3; possibly TRBD1 for D (5 bases). Germline V CDR1 and CDR2: SGHDN, FVKESK. This CDR3 has 12 amino acids. V shed 4 bases and J shed 7 bases, with 9 bases lying between them. As DNA, the CDR3 is TGTGCCAGCAGCCCAGCAGGGTATACGCAGTATTTT. Translation gives CASSPAGYTQYF.

The V and J genes are TRBV11-1 and TRBJ1-6; no firm D call. The CDR3 extends over 17 amino acids. Germline-derived CDR1 and CDR2 are SGHAT and FQDESV (reference sequence). With 2 bases removed from V and 9 bases from J, the gap between germline ends came to 20 bases. The CDR3 nucleotides read TGTGCCAGCAGCTTATATAACGGACCCGGCGGGAGTTCACCCCTCCACTTT. It encodes CASSLYNGPGGSSPLHF.

The CDR3 sequence is CASSLSHYGYTF. CDR3 coding DNA: TGTGCCAGCAGTTTATCCCACTATGGCTACACCTTC. The chain joins TRBV28 to TRBJ1-2; D is unclear. This CDR3 region has 12 residues. Germline V CDR1 and CDR2: MDHEN, SYDVKM. The germline V and J ends were trimmed by 1 base and 3 bases, with 3 bases remaining between them.

This clone was recorded once. The rearrangement links TRBV5-6 to TRBJ2-7; no clear D gene. Trimming stripped 2 bases from V and 3 bases from J, with 12 bases between. The CDR3 consists of 14 residues. Per germline, CDR1 SGHDT and CDR2 YYEEEE. CDR3 sequence (DNA): TGTGCCAGCAGCTTAAGTCCACTGCACTACGAGCAGTACTTC. Translation: CASSLSPLHYEQYF. The complete variable domain, with remaining parts taken from reference TRBV5-6 and TRBJ2-7, reads DAGVTQSPTHLIKTRGQQVTLRCSPKSGHDTVSWYQQALGQGPQFIFQYYEEEERQRGNFPDRFSGHQFPNYSSELNVNALLLGDSALYLCASSLSPLHYEQYFGPGTRLTVT.

The V call is TRBV5-1, the J call TRBJ2-7, with 9 bases aligning to TRBD1. Germline values: CDR1 SGHRS, CDR2 YFSETQ. V gave up 0 bases and J gave up 5 bases; unmatched junction bases: 6. The CDR3 has 15 residues. The CDR3 here is CASSLGGTGPDEQYF. The CDR3 coding sequence is TGCGCCAGCAGCTTGGGGGGGACAGGGCCCGACGAGCAGTACTTC.

This chain uses TRBV5-1 with TRBJ2-3; 7 bases line up with TRBD2. This CDR3 has 17 amino acids. In germline, CDR1 is SGHRS, CDR2 YFSETQ. V lost 3 bases, J lost 4 bases, and 14 bases stayed unmatched. CDR3 DNA: TGCGCCAGCAGCTCCCTTGGGAAGCGGGGAGGGGCAGATACGCAGTATTTT. Protein product: CASSSLGKRGGADTQYF.

CDR3 sequence reads: CASTLGQAKNIQYF. CDR3 sequence (DNA): TGTGCCAGCACCCTCGGACAGGCCAAAAACATTCAGTACTTC. The chain couples TRBV5-6 to TRBJ2-4; maybe TRBD1 (6 bases). The CDR3 covers 14 residues. V was trimmed by 6 bases and J by 1 base, leaving 11 bases between them. Per the germline V gene, CDR1 is SGHDT and CDR2 is YYEEEE.

The V and J genes are TRBV9 and TRBJ1-1; no clear D gene. Germline V CDR1 and CDR2: SGDLS, YYNGEE. V was trimmed by 6 bases and J by 0 bases, leaving 12 bases between them. CDR3 length: 14 residues. CDR3 protein: CASKVSDLNTEAFF. CDR3 nucleotide sequence: TGTGCCAGCAAGGTGAGTGACCTGAACACTGAAGCTTTCTTT.

V and J are TRBV19 and TRBJ2-2; D unresolved. The CDR3 spans 15 residues. Germline CDR1 is LNHDA and CDR2 is SQIVND (reference sequence). V gave up 2 bases and J gave up 2 bases, with 9 bases separating them. CDR3 DNA sequence: TGTGCCAGTAGTATAATGTACTCAAACACCGGGGAGCTGTTTTTT. Translation gives CASSIMYSNTGELFF.

This sequence joins TRBV6-5 and TRBJ1-1, with 7 positions matching TRBD1. CDR1 is MNHEY and CDR2 is SVGAGI in the germline V gene. The ends lost 2 bases at V and 1 base at J; junction bases unmatched: 4. The CDR3 loop spans 15 amino acids. In nucleotides, the CDR3 is TGTGCCAGCAGTTACACGGGACAGACGAACACTGAAGCTTTCTTT. Translation: CASSYTGQTNTEAFF.

The genes are TRBV6-6 and TRBJ2-3, with unresolved D. Trimming removed 7 bases from V and 4 bases from J, with 18 bases in between. CDR3 length: 15 residues. The germline V gene encodes CDR1 MNHNY and CDR2 SVGAGI (reference sequence). The CDR3 bases are TGTGCCAGCATTTCCCGGGCCCCCGGCGCAGATACGCAGTATTTT. Protein product: CASISRAPGADTQYF.